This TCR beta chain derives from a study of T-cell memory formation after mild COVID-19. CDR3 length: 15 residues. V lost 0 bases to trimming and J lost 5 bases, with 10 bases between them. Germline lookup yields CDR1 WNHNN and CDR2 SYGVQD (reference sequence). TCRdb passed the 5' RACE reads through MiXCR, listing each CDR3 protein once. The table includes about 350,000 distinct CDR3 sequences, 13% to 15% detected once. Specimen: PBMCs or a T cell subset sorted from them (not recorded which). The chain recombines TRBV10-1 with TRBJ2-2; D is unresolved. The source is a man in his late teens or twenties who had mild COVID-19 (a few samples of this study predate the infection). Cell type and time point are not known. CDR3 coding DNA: TGCGCCAGCAGTGAGTCCCCTGGTGGGACCGGGGAGCTGTTTTTT. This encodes CASSESPGGTGELFF.